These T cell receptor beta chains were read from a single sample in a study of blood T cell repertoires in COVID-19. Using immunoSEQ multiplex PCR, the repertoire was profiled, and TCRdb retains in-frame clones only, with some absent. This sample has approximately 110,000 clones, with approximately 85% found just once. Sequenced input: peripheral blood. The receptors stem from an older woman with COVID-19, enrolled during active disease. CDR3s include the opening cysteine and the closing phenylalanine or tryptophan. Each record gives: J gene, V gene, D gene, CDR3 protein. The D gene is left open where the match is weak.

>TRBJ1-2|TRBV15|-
CATSRQQGFERGYTF
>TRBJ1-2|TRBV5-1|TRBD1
CASSLQGIYGYTF
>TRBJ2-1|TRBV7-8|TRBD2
CASSLILVAGPNEQFF
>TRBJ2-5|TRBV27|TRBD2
CASSFASGGSETQYF
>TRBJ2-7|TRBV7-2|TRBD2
CASSPGRGRSYEQYF
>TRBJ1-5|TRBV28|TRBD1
CAAGGNNQPQHF
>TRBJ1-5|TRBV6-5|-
CATKKGDQPQHF
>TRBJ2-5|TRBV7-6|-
CASSFGEQTNHQETQYF
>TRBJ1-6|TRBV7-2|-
CASSARTVFNSPLHF
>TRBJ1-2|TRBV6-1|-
CASSEARWQSRGYTF
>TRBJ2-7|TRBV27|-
CASSFGRATYEQYF
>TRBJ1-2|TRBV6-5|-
CASSYGGAPGYGYTF
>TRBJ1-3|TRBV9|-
CASSGVSGNTIYF
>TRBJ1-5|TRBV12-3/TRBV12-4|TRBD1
CASSGQGNQPQHF
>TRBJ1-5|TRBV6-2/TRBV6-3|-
CASSTSLARAGNQPQHF
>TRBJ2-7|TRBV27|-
CASSSSDRSHVFHEQYF
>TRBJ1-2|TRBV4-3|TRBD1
CASSHLSGGYGYTF
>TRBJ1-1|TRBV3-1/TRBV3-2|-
CASSPLSVPEAFF
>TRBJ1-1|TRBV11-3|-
CASSLDQQGGDPEAFF
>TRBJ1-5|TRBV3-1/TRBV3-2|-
CASSQGGFYSNSNQPQHF
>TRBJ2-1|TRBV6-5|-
CASSYLSKQFF
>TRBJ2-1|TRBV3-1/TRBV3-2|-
CASSQETSINEQFF
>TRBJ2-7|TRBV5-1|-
CASSLDRYEQYF
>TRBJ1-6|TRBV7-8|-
CASSLQWTPLYNSPLHF
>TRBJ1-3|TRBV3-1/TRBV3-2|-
CASSQDGGAYGNTIYF
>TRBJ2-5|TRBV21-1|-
CASRDRVQETQYF
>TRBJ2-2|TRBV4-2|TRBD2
CASSQDREGTGELFF
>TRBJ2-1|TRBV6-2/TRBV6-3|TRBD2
CASSYHSGDPYNEQFF
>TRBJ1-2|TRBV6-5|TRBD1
CASDQRTGGLYGYTF
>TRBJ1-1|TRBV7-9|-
CASTDKGKENTEAFF